Sequencing of this T cell receptor (beta chain) was carried out in a study of T cells in Graves' hyperthyroidism and ophthalmopathy. Template material for amplifying TCR beta CDR3 regions consisted of RNA transcripts. The TCR CDR3 first-round RT-PCR relied on the HTBI primer set. TCRdb re-derived calls from the multiplex PCR reads in MiXCR, one entry per CDR3 protein. This table holds some 510,000 distinct CDR3 sequences, about 20% found once. Graves' hyperthyroidism showing no ophthalmopathy progression within 18 months was considered stable. Together with thyroid ultrasound, orbital computed tomography, serum thyroxine and TRAb, clinical symptoms were used for diagnoses. The PBMCs had their origin in less than 13 ml of fresh peripheral blood. CDR3 length: 14 amino acids. The V end was cut by 6 bases, the J end by 3 bases, with 14 bases between.

The chain combines TRBV12-3 or TRBV12-4 with TRBJ1-1; TRBD1 is a possible D gene (5 bases). The source is a man between 18 and 35 years old with Graves' hyperthyroidism. Sequences were obtained from blood. The CDR3 protein is CASRPSVGHTEAFF. CDR3 DNA: TGTGCCAGCAGACCCTCAGTGGGACACACTGAAGCTTTCTTT.